The rows below give T cell receptor beta chains drawn from one sample of a study of radiation and T cells in renal cell carcinoma. Sequencing used immunoSEQ multiplex PCR; TCRdb keeps in-frame clones, though not all of them. The sample carries approximately 16,000 clones, approximately 58% recorded once. Sequenced material: tumor tissue, taken from a patient whose treatment was nephrectomy without radiotherapy. Source of these receptors: a man aged 35-49 years with renal cell carcinoma. Both conserved end residues are part of each CDR3. Each record gives: D gene, J gene, CDR3 length, V gene, clone size, CDR3 DNA, CDR3 protein. The D gene is left open where the match is weak. A clone size is listed for some rows: how often the clone was seen (once, few, many), or a class if it is expanded.

D gene: -; J gene: TRBJ1-3; CDR3 length: 12; V gene: TRBV9; clone size: -; CDR3 DNA: TGTGCCAGCAGCCCCCCGGGAAACACCATATATTTT; CDR3 protein: CASSPPGNTIYF
D gene: -; J gene: TRBJ1-3; CDR3 length: 18; V gene: TRBV4-1; clone size: -; CDR3 DNA: TGCGCCAGCAGCCAGGACTTCAGGGGCCGAAGCTCTGGAAACACCATATATTTT; CDR3 protein: CASSQDFRGRSSGNTIYF
D gene: -; J gene: TRBJ2-6; CDR3 length: 15; V gene: TRBV5-1; clone size: few; CDR3 DNA: TGCGCCAGCAGCTTAGAGATCTCTGGGGCCAACGTCCTGACTTTC; CDR3 protein: CASSLEISGANVLTF
D gene: TRBD2; J gene: TRBJ2-7; CDR3 length: 14; V gene: TRBV5-1; clone size: -; CDR3 DNA: TGCGCCAGCAGCTTGGCGGGGGGTTACTACGAGCAGTACTTC; CDR3 protein: CASSLAGGYYEQYF
D gene: -; J gene: TRBJ1-2; CDR3 length: 15; V gene: TRBV7-6; clone size: -; CDR3 DNA: TGTGCCAGCAGCCTACAGGGAGAGGGGAACTATGGCTACACCTTC; CDR3 protein: CASSLQGEGNYGYTF
D gene: -; J gene: TRBJ2-7; CDR3 length: 14; V gene: TRBV18; clone size: -; CDR3 DNA: TGTGCCAGCTCACCGGAGCAGGGCTCCTACGAGCAGTACTTC; CDR3 protein: CASSPEQGSYEQYF
D gene: -; J gene: TRBJ1-2; CDR3 length: 17; V gene: TRBV28; clone size: -; CDR3 DNA: TGTGCCAGCAGTCCGCACCCGGGGGGCGGAGATAACTATGGCTACACCTTC; CDR3 protein: CASSPHPGGGDNYGYTF
D gene: -; J gene: TRBJ2-7; CDR3 length: 13; V gene: TRBV6-1; clone size: few; CDR3 DNA: TGTGCCAACCGGAGGGACCCGACCGGCGAGCAGTACTTC; CDR3 protein: CANRRDPTGEQYF
D gene: TRBD1; J gene: TRBJ2-7; CDR3 length: 14; V gene: TRBV19; clone size: -; CDR3 DNA: TGTGCCAGTAGTATCGTCCAGGGGGCCTACGAGCAGTACTTC; CDR3 protein: CASSIVQGAYEQYF
D gene: TRBD1; J gene: TRBJ1-5; CDR3 length: 14; V gene: TRBV4-2; clone size: -; CDR3 DNA: TGTGCCAGCAGCCAAGGACAGGGGTATCAGCCCCAGCATTTT; CDR3 protein: CASSQGQGYQPQHF
D gene: TRBD1; J gene: TRBJ2-7; CDR3 length: 12; V gene: TRBV10-2; clone size: medium-sized; CDR3 DNA: TGCGCCAGCAGGCAGGGGGCTAACGAGCAGTACTTC; CDR3 protein: CASRQGANEQYF
D gene: -; J gene: TRBJ1-1; CDR3 length: 11; V gene: TRBV30; clone size: -; CDR3 DNA: TGTGCCTGGAGTGAGGTAACTGAAGCTTTCTTT; CDR3 protein: CAWSEVTEAFF
D gene: -; J gene: TRBJ1-6; CDR3 length: 14; V gene: TRBV7-2; clone size: few; CDR3 DNA: TGTGCCAGTCGGGACCGCCGGGGGAATTCACCCCTCCACTTT; CDR3 protein: CASRDRRGNSPLHF
D gene: TRBD1; J gene: TRBJ1-3; CDR3 length: 17; V gene: TRBV4-1; clone size: few; CDR3 DNA: TGCGCCAGCAGCCAGGGATCTCAGACAGGGGGGGGAAACACCATATATTTT; CDR3 protein: CASSQGSQTGGGNTIYF
D gene: TRBD1; J gene: TRBJ2-7; CDR3 length: 15; V gene: TRBV27; clone size: -; CDR3 DNA: TGTGCCAGCAGTTCTCAGGGGGCAGGCGCCTACGAGCAGTACTTC; CDR3 protein: CASSSQGAGAYEQYF
D gene: -; J gene: TRBJ1-4; CDR3 length: 12; V gene: TRBV7-9; clone size: -; CDR3 DNA: TGTGCCAGCAGTCCTATCGGAGAAAAACTGTTTTTT; CDR3 protein: CASSPIGEKLFF
D gene: -; J gene: TRBJ1-5; CDR3 length: 14; V gene: TRBV19; clone size: -; CDR3 DNA: TGTGCCAGTAACCGGGCCCAGGGGAATCAGCCCCAGCATTTT; CDR3 protein: CASNRAQGNQPQHF
D gene: -; J gene: TRBJ1-2; CDR3 length: 13; V gene: TRBV27; clone size: medium-sized; CDR3 DNA: TGTGCCAGCAGTTATGACGCCTACTATGGCTACACCTTC; CDR3 protein: CASSYDAYYGYTF
D gene: -; J gene: TRBJ2-6; CDR3 length: 18; V gene: TRBV5-1; clone size: few; CDR3 DNA: TGCGCCAGCAGCTTGGGGGCAGCGAGCCCCTCTGGGGCCAACGTCCTGACTTTC; CDR3 protein: CASSLGAASPSGANVLTF
D gene: -; J gene: TRBJ2-5; CDR3 length: 15; V gene: TRBV7-3; clone size: medium-sized; CDR3 DNA: TGTGCCAGCAGCCTATCCGACGTGGCGGGAGAGACCCAGTACTTC; CDR3 protein: CASSLSDVAGETQYF
D gene: -; J gene: TRBJ2-2; CDR3 length: 16; V gene: TRBV5-1; clone size: few; CDR3 DNA: TGCGCCAGCAGCTTTGGAGCTTTCGCGAACACCGGGGAGCTGTTTTTT; CDR3 protein: CASSFGAFANTGELFF
D gene: -; J gene: TRBJ1-6; CDR3 length: 13; V gene: TRBV2; clone size: medium-sized; CDR3 DNA: TGTGCCAGCGTCTACGGAACGAATTCACCCCTCCACTTT; CDR3 protein: CASVYGTNSPLHF
D gene: -; J gene: TRBJ1-1; CDR3 length: 10; V gene: TRBV2; clone size: -; CDR3 DNA: TGTGCCAGGGCGGGGGCTGAAGCTTTCTTT; CDR3 protein: CARAGAEAFF
D gene: TRBD2; J gene: TRBJ2-2; CDR3 length: 17; V gene: TRBV6-4; clone size: -; CDR3 DNA: TGTGCCAGCAGTTCCCTCGCCGGCGGGGGGTACACCGGGGAGCTGTTTTTT; CDR3 protein: CASSSLAGGGYTGELFF
D gene: -; J gene: TRBJ1-1; CDR3 length: 13; V gene: TRBV19; clone size: few; CDR3 DNA: TGTGCCAGTAGTATAGAAGGTTCAGGGGCAGCTTTCTTT; CDR3 protein: CASSIEGSGAAFF
D gene: TRBD2; J gene: TRBJ2-5; CDR3 length: 14; V gene: TRBV5-4; clone size: once; CDR3 DNA: TGTGCCAGCAACCGCGGGGGGGCACAAGAGACCCAGTACTTC; CDR3 protein: CASNRGGAQETQYF
D gene: -; J gene: TRBJ1-2; CDR3 length: 13; V gene: TRBV6-5; clone size: -; CDR3 DNA: TGTGCCAGCAGCCGGGTCGTGGGCCCTGGCTACACCTTC; CDR3 protein: CASSRVVGPGYTF
D gene: TRBD2; J gene: TRBJ2-1; CDR3 length: 14; V gene: TRBV12-5; clone size: medium-sized; CDR3 DNA: TGTGCTAGTCAGAGCGGGGGGCCCCACAATGAGCAGTTCTTC; CDR3 protein: CASQSGGPHNEQFF
D gene: -; J gene: TRBJ2-1; CDR3 length: 16; V gene: TRBV19; clone size: -; CDR3 DNA: TGTGCCAGTAGTATAGATGCACTCGGGTCCTACAATGAGCAGTTCTTC; CDR3 protein: CASSIDALGSYNEQFF
D gene: -; J gene: TRBJ1-1; CDR3 length: 13; V gene: TRBV9; clone size: -; CDR3 DNA: TGTGCCAGCAGCGTAGGGGCAGACACTGAAGCTTTCTTT; CDR3 protein: CASSVGADTEAFF
D gene: -; J gene: TRBJ1-5; CDR3 length: 13; V gene: TRBV28; clone size: few; CDR3 DNA: TGTGCCAGCAGTTTCGTCGTAAATCAGCCCCAGCATTTT; CDR3 protein: CASSFVVNQPQHF
D gene: TRBD2; J gene: TRBJ2-1; CDR3 length: 15; V gene: TRBV5-4; clone size: -; CDR3 DNA: TGTGCCAGCAGCTTGGGAGGTAGCGGGGGCAATGAGCAGTTCTTC; CDR3 protein: CASSLGGSGGNEQFF
D gene: -; J gene: TRBJ1-2; CDR3 length: 16; V gene: TRBV6-4; clone size: few; CDR3 DNA: TGTGCCAGCAGTGACACCCCCGCCGTACCATTCTTCGGCTACACCTTC; CDR3 protein: CASSDTPAVPFFGYTF
D gene: TRBD1; J gene: TRBJ1-1; CDR3 length: 14; V gene: TRBV7-9; clone size: -; CDR3 DNA: TGTGCCAGCACCCTGACAGGGGTGGGCACTGAAGCTTTCTTT; CDR3 protein: CASTLTGVGTEAFF
D gene: -; J gene: TRBJ1-2; CDR3 length: 18; V gene: TRBV7-9; clone size: medium-sized; CDR3 DNA: TGTGCCAGCAGCTTAGCGAGAGGCAGGGCCGACGCTAACTATGGCTACACCTTC; CDR3 protein: CASSLARGRADANYGYTF
D gene: -; J gene: TRBJ1-4; CDR3 length: 20; V gene: TRBV19; clone size: medium-sized; CDR3 DNA: TGTGCCAGTAGTTCTAGAACAGCTGATGAAGTTGCTACAACTAATGAAAAACTGTTTTTT; CDR3 protein: CASSSRTADEVATTNEKLFF